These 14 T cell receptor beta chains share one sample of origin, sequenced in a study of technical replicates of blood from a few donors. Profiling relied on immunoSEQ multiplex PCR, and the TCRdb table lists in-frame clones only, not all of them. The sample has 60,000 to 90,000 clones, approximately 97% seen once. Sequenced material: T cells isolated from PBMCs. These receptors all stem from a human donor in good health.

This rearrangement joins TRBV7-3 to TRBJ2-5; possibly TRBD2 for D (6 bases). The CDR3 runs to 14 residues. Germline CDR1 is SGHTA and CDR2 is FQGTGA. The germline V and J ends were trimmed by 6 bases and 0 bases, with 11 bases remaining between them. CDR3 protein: CASRCRDYQETQYF. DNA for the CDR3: TGTGCCAGCAGATGTCGGGACTACCAAGAGACCCAGTACTTC.

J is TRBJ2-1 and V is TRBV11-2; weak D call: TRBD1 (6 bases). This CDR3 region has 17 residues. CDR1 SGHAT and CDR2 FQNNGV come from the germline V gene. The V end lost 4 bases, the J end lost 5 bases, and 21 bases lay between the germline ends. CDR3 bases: TGTGCCAGCAGCTCGGTGGGGGCCTATGTTTCGAACAATGAGCAGTTCTTC. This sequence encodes CASSSVGAYVSNNEQFF.

The CDR3 DNA is TGTGCCAGCAGCGTAGAAGGGGCGGACACCGGGGAGCTGTTTTTT. It codes for CASSVEGADTGELFF. The rearrangement joins TRBV9 to TRBJ2-2, with a weak D call TRBD1 (5 bases). This CDR3 is 15 amino acids long. The V end was cut by 0 bases, the J end by 3 bases, with 9 bases between. In germline, CDR1 is SGDLS, CDR2 YYNGEE. Filled out from reference TRBV9 and TRBJ2-2, the complete variable domain reads DSGVTQTPKHLITATGQRVTLRCSPRSGDLSVYWYQQSLDQGLQFLIQYYNGEERAKGNILERFSAQQFPDLHSELNLSSLELGDSALYFCASSVEGADTGELFFGEGSRLTVL.

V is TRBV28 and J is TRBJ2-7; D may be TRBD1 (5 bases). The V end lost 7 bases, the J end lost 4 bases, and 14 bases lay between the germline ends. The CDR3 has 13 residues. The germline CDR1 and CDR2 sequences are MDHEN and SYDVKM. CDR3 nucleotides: TGTGCCAGCATCGACGGAAGGGGTTACGAGCAGTACTTC. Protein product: CASIDGRGYEQYF.

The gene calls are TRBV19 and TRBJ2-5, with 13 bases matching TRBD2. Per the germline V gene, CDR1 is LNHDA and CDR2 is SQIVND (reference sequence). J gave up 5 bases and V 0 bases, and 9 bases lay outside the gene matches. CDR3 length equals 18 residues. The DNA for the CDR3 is TGTGCCAGTAGTATAGAGGGTGGACTAGCGGGAGTGGTTGAGACCCAGTACTTC. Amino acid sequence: CASSIEGGLAGVVETQYF. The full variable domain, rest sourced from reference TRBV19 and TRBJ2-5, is DGGITQSPKYLFRKEGQNVTLSCEQNLNHDAMYWYRQDPGQGLRLIYYSQIVNDFQKGDIAEGYSVSREKKESFPLTVTSAQKNPTAFYLCASSIEGGLAGVVETQYFGPGTRLLVL.

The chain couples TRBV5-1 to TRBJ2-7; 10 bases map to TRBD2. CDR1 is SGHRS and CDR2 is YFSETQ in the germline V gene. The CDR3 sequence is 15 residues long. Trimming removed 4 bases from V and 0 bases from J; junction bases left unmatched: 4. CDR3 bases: TGCGCCAGCAGCCTTATAGCGGGGGGCTCCTACGAGCAGTACTTC. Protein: CASSLIAGGSYEQYF.

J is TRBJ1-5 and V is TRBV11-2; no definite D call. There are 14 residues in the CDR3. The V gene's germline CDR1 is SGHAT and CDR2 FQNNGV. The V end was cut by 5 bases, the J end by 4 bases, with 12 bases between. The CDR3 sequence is CASSPGTLNQPQHF. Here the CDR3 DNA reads TGTGCCAGCAGCCCCGGTACGCTTAATCAGCCCCAGCATTTT.

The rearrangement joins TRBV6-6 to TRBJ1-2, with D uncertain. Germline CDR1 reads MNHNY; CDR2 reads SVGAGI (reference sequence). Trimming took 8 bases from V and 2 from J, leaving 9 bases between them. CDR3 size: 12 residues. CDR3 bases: TGTGCCAGCTGGAACAGAAACTATGGCTACACCTTC. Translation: CASWNRNYGYTF.

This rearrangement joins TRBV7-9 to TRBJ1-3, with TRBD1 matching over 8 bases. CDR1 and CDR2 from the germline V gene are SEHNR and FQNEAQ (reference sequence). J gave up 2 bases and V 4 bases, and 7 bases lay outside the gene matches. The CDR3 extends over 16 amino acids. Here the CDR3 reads CASSSQGDLAGNTIYF. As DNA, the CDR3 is TGTGCCAGCAGCTCACAGGGGGACTTAGCTGGAAACACCATATATTTT.

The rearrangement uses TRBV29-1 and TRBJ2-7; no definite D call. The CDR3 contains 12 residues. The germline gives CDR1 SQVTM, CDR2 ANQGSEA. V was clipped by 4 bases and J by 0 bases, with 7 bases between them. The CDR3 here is CSVGQYSYEQYF. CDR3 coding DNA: TGCAGCGTTGGGCAATACTCCTACGAGCAGTACTTC.

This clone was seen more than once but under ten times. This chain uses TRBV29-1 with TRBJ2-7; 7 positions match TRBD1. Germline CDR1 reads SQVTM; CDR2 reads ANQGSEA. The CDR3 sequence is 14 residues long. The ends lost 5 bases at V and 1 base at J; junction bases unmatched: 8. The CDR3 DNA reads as TGCAGCGTTACCCCCGGACAGGCGTCCTACGAGCAGTACTTC. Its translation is CSVTPGQASYEQYF.

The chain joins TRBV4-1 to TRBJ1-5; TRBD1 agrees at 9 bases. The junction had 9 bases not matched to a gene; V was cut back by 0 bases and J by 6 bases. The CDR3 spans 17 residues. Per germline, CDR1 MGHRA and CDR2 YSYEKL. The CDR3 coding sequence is TGCGCCAGCAGCCAAGATCAGGACAGGGGCAGGATTCAGCCCCAGCATTTT. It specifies CASSQDQDRGRIQPQHF.

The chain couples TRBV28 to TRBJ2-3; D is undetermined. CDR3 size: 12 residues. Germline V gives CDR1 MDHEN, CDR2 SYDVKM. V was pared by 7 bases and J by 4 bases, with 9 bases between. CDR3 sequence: CASNEVADTQYF. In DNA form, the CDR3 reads TGTGCCAGCAACGAGGTCGCAGATACGCAGTATTTT.

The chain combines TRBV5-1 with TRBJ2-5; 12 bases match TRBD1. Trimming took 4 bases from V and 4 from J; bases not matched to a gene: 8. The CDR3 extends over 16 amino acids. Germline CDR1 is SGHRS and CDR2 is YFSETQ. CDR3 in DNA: TGCGCCAGCAGCCTGGGACAGGGGGCGGTAGTAGAGACCCAGTACTTC. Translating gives CASSLGQGAVVETQYF.